This TCR beta chain came from a study of spatial heterogeneity in lung cancer. Study at large: Detection consistently yielded more beta chains than alpha chains.

Study-level findings and limits: Resection saw ubiquitous expanded tumor TCRs appear in blood more than follow-up did.

V lost 1 base to trimming and J lost 1 base, with 11 bases between them. This CDR3 has 15 amino acids. CDR1 and CDR2 from the germline V gene are DFQATT and SNEGSKA (reference sequence). Single TCR cDNA molecules each had their own unique molecular identifier. A single record per CDR3 protein comes from TCRdb applying MiXCR to the 5' RACE reads. The profile shows 40,000 to 45,000 distinct CDR3 sequences, about 6.7% of them singletons. Time point indicated: sample taken at primary tumor resection. No cell sorting; template was whole RNA from tumor, lung tissue or PBMC. Samples were donated by 72 untreated early-stage non-small cell lung cancer patients. This clonotype was counted at least ten times. Its antigen remains unknown.

The chain uses TRBV20-1 and TRBJ2-1; D may be TRBD1 or TRBD2 (5 bases each). The receptor was isolated from a female donor with early-stage non-small cell lung cancer. Sequenced material: PBMCs, taken at surgery. In DNA form, the CDR3 reads TGCAGTGCTAGAGTCCGGGACGCTTCCTACAATGAGCAGTTCTTC. Protein sequence: CSARVRDASYNEQFF.